The sequence of this TCR beta chain was determined in a study of Ad26.COV2.S vaccination and SARS-CoV-2 variants (dated by TCRdb to about 2021). For context, the study as a whole: Vaccine-arm donors were drawn from COV1001, a multicentre, randomized, double-blind, placebo-controlled phase I-IIa trial of Ad26.COV2.S in healthy adults. Dosing of Ad26.COV2.S was intramuscular, at either 5x10^10 or 1x10^11 viral particles, delivered as one shot or as two shots spaced 56 days apart. TCRbeta repertoire sequencing served as the tool for gauging how specific and how broad the SARS-CoV-2-reactive T cell receptors were following Ad26.COV2.S vaccination. The TCR-sequenced set comprised approximately 30 samples: around 20 Ad26.COV2.S vaccine recipients, 5 placebo recipients and 8 SARS-CoV-2 convalescent individuals. Trial participants were randomized into five groups of five: low-dose or high-dose Ad26.COV2.S given once or twice, or placebo on both occasions. Investigators did not know the trial group allocation while performing experiments and assessing outcomes. Findings and caveats that apply to the study as a whole: The study lacked the statistical power to compare responses across vaccine doses or regimens. Substantial breadth of spike-specific CD8+ and CD4+ T cell responses was reported after vaccination. Spike-specific TCR breadth was higher in Ad26.COV2.S recipients than in placebo recipients (P = 0.0014). Comparable non-spike TCR breadth was observed between vaccine and placebo recipients, consistent with only spike being contained in the vaccine. The authors noted that total T cell responses may have been underestimated by the TCR breadth and depth analyses.

The CDR3 measures 15 amino acids from cysteine to phenylalanine. Only CDR3 DNA is held: 45 bases, read in frame from base 1. CDR1 and CDR2 were assigned from the germline V gene (reference sequence) as LGHDT and YNNKEL. V gives up 1 base and J gives up 5 bases, and the segment between their germline ends measures 14 bases. The immunoSEQ Assay was used to sequence TCRbeta CDR3 regions. After extraction, genomic DNA underwent amplification by bias-controlled multiplex PCR, followed by high-throughput sequencing. Processing in the source paper ran as follows. To quantify the absolute abundance of each unique TCRbeta CDR3 region, sequences were collapsed and filtered. Usable DNA was measured by amplifying reference genes present in all nucleated cells, and TCRbeta template counts were normalized to that usable DNA to estimate T cell fraction. Repertoire TCRs were annotated as SARS-CoV-2-specific by exact matching of V gene, CDR3 amino acid sequence and J gene to a known reactive TCR set. The reference SARS-CoV-2 TCR set was obtained from MIRA and was filtered for enrichment in COVID-19-positive ImmuneCODE repertoires, whereby public or cross-reactive TCRs were removed. Based on the MIRA antigens, annotated TCRs were further analysed at the level of specific ORF or position within ORF. Depth was the summed frequency of annotated unique rearrangements, while breadth was defined as annotated unique rearrangements over total unique productive rearrangements. Two-sided Wilcoxon rank-sum tests were used to compare TCR breadth between groups. The immuneACCESS repertoire file appears here via TCRdb, limited to in-frame rearrangements. These files lack a portion of the clones; in checked studies, under half of the deficit traces to unresolved V genes, and the cause of the others is not known. That table furnishes V, J and clone size, whereas the DNA furnished D and trimming. The sample yields about 260,000 clones; 87% were counted once. Clones ranked in the top ten supply roughly 3% of the sample.

Details on this clone: Its antigen target is currently unknown. Per-base quality was not reported, and no clone a single base away is much larger than it.

Explained via the paper, the treatment or condition label denotes: some 19 received Ad26.COV2.S at low or high dose, single or two shots; roughly 5 received placebo; per-sample allocation not given. Repertoires of vaccine and placebo recipients were sequenced from samples taken on day 63 after the first injection. Cohort 1b enrolled 20 to 30 adults aged 18-55 years at a single site in Boston, USA, between 29 July and 7 August 2020. Ad26.COV2.S consisted of a replication-incompetent adenovirus type 26 vector by which a prefusion-stabilized SARS-CoV-2 spike protein from the original Wuhan strain was expressed.

This material consisted of peripheral blood, taken in a trial of Ad26.COV2.S vaccine versus placebo. The V and J segments used are TRBV3-1 (or the pseudogene TRBV3-2) and TRBJ1-1; D gene: possibly TRBD1, on 6 matching bases. This TCR derives from a person aged 18-60 years who received the Ad26.COV2.S COVID-19 vaccine or a placebo. CDR3 protein: CASSQGVVRGTEAFF. The DNA sequence is as follows: TGTGCCAGCAGCCAAGGGGTAGTAAGGGGGACTGAAGCTTTCTTT.